The rows below give T cell receptor beta chains drawn from one sample of a study of identical twins. TCRdb reprocessed the 5' RACE reads with MiXCR, giving one entry per CDR3 protein. The data hold about 470,000 distinct CDR3 sequences, with roughly a quarter observed a single time. These same data were also listed under a study on T cells expressing NK-cell markers.

The sequencing sample was made of CD4+ T cells sorted from blood. The source is a woman between 18 and 30 years old in good health. Each CDR3 is given with its conserved first and last residue. D genes are given only for firm matches. Clone size is not always given. Where it is, it says once, few, many or a class for expanded clones.

TRBD2	TRBJ2-6	few	TRBV6-2/TRBV6-3	CASRLAGDSLGANVLTF	TGTGCCAGCAGACTAGCGGGAGACTCCCTCGGGGCCAACGTCCTGACTTTC
TRBD1	TRBJ1-5	few	TRBV20-1	CSAWGQGGAQPQHF	TGCAGTGCCTGGGGACAGGGGGGAGCTCAGCCCCAGCATTTT
.	TRBJ1-1	.	TRBV6-5	CASSYDRYTEAFF	TGTGCCAGCAGTTACGACCGCTACACTGAAGCTTTCTTT
.	TRBJ2-7	.	TRBV12-3/TRBV12-4	CASSLDMRGQYF	TGTGCCAGCAGTTTGGACATGAGGGGGCAGTACTTC
.	TRBJ2-7	.	TRBV10-3	CAISDQGRSNYEQYF	TGTGCCATCAGTGACCAAGGACGCTCAAACTACGAGCAGTACTTC
.	TRBJ2-7	.	TRBV10-3	CAIGGPVYEQYF	TGTGCCATCGGGGGACCAGTCTACGAGCAGTACTTC
.	TRBJ2-7	few	TRBV29-1	CSVALVVGTRGSQYF	TGCAGCGTGGCCTTAGTGGTGGGGACTCGAGGGTCGCAGTACTTC
TRBD2	TRBJ2-7	.	TRBV7-2	CASSTSGNSYEQYF	TGTGCCAGCAGCACTAGCGGGAACTCCTACGAGCAGTACTTC
TRBD2	TRBJ2-7	.	TRBV29-1	CSVWGLHDEQYF	TGCAGCGTTTGGGGACTACATGACGAGCAGTACTTC
.	TRBJ1-5	few	TRBV6-1	CASRPTGRRQPQHF	TGTGCCAGCAGGCCGACAGGTAGGCGCCAGCCCCAGCATTTT
.	TRBJ2-2	many	TRBV14	CASSQVFSGELFF	TGTGCCAGCAGCCAAGTGTTCTCCGGGGAGCTGTTTTTT
.	TRBJ2-2	few	TRBV5-1	CASSNRDAQGGELFF	TGCGCCAGCAGCAACCGGGACGCTCAGGGCGGGGAGCTGTTTTTT
.	TRBJ2-3	.	TRBV11-3	CASSSPWRGFTDTQYF	TGTGCCAGCAGTTCTCCTTGGCGGGGATTTACAGATACGCAGTATTTT
.	TRBJ1-4	once	TRBV7-9	CASSSRIAMNEKLFF	TGTGCCAGCAGCTCCCGGATAGCGATGAATGAAAAACTGTTTTTT
.	TRBJ2-7	.	TRBV18	CASSPHSYEQYF	TGTGCCAGCTCACCACATTCCTACGAGCAGTACTTC
.	TRBJ2-1	many	TRBV12-3/TRBV12-4	CASSSLLARQFF	TGTGCCAGCAGTTCGCTACTAGCAAGGCAGTTCTTC
TRBD1	TRBJ2-5	.	TRBV11-2	CASSLDDRGGGETQYF	TGTGCCAGCAGCTTAGATGACAGGGGTGGGGGAGAGACCCAGTACTTC
TRBD1	TRBJ2-3	.	TRBV4-3	CASSQDAQGLPYF	TGCGCCAGCAGCCAAGATGCACAGGGGCTCCCGTATTTT
.	TRBJ1-1	many	TRBV11-2	CASSLRQSGEAFF	TGTGCCAGCAGCTTAAGACAGAGTGGTGAAGCTTTCTTT
.	TRBJ2-1	many	TRBV30	CAWTLIRHGEQFF	TGTGCCTGGACCCTCATCAGGCATGGTGAGCAGTTCTTC
TRBD2	TRBJ2-7	.	TRBV5-1	CASSYSLAVSSYEQYF	TGCGCCAGCAGCTATTCACTAGCGGTGAGCTCCTACGAGCAGTACTTC
.	TRBJ2-1	few	TRBV20-1	CSALRTTSYNEQFF	TGCAGTGCTCTTAGGACTACCTCCTACAATGAGCAGTTCTTC
.	TRBJ1-2	.	TRBV12-3/TRBV12-4	CASSLVANYGYTF	TGTGCCAGCAGTTTAGTAGCTAACTATGGCTACACCTTC
TRBD2	TRBJ2-5	.	TRBV12-3/TRBV12-4	CASSLETSGDQETQYF	TGTGCCAGCAGCCTAGAGACTAGCGGGGACCAAGAGACCCAGTACTTC
.	TRBJ2-3	many	TRBV6-5	CASSYHPADTQYF	TGTGCCAGCAGTTACCACCCGGCAGATACGCAGTATTTT
.	TRBJ1-1	.	TRBV7-8	CASSLGRGRNTEAFF	TGTGCCAGCAGCTTAGGTAGAGGGAGGAACACTGAAGCTTTCTTT
TRBD1	TRBJ1-5	few	TRBV3-1	CASSLRDRERRQPQHF	TGTGCCAGCAGCCTCCGGGACAGGGAAAGGCGTCAGCCCCAGCATTTT
.	TRBJ2-1	.	TRBV14	CASSQTVVNEQFF	TGTGCCAGCAGCCAGACGGTAGTCAATGAGCAGTTCTTC
.	TRBJ1-1	.	TRBV6-1	CASSEGGGAATEAFF	TGTGCCAGCAGTGAAGGTGGGGGAGCGGCCACTGAAGCTTTCTTT
.	TRBJ2-1	few	TRBV15	CATSSPRSGSSYNEQFF	TGTGCCACCAGCAGTCCCCGGAGCGGAAGCTCCTACAATGAGCAGTTCTTC
.	TRBJ1-1	.	TRBV20-1	CSASGPPGRTEAFF	TGCAGTGCTAGCGGCCCGCCAGGGCGAACTGAAGCTTTCTTT
.	TRBJ2-7	.	TRBV3-1	CASSQVRDEQYF	TGTGCCAGCAGCCAAGTTCGGGACGAGCAGTACTTC
.	TRBJ2-1	.	TRBV7-9	CASTDAGTVHNEQFF	TGTGCCAGCACCGACGCAGGGACGGTTCACAATGAGCAGTTCTTC
.	TRBJ2-6	.	TRBV29-1	CSVVGGITGANVLTF	TGCAGCGTTGTTGGTGGGATCACTGGGGCCAACGTCCTGACTTTC
.	TRBJ2-7	.	TRBV24-1	CATAGPPVHEQYF	TGTGCCACCGCCGGGCCGCCCGTCCACGAGCAGTACTTC
TRBD1	TRBJ2-7	.	TRBV20-1	CSARPGQGRSEQYF	TGCAGTGCTCGACCGGGACAGGGTAGGTCCGAGCAGTACTTC
TRBD2	TRBJ2-1	once	TRBV30	CAWSALSGKREQFF	TGTGCCTGGAGTGCCCTTAGCGGGAAAAGGGAGCAGTTCTTC
TRBD1	TRBJ1-3	.	TRBV6-1	CASSNTGAGGNTIYF	TGTGCCAGCAGCAACACAGGGGCGGGAGGAAACACCATATATTTT
TRBD2	TRBJ2-3	few	TRBV7-9	CASRLGGGADTQYF	TGTGCCAGCAGACTGGGGGGGGGAGCAGATACGCAGTATTTT
.	TRBJ1-2	.	TRBV29-1	CSVQGLRNGYTF	TGCAGCGTTCAAGGACTTCGGAATGGCTACACCTTC
.	TRBJ1-2	.	TRBV19	CASSIYSDPKNYGYTF	TGTGCCAGTAGTATCTACTCGGACCCGAAGAACTATGGCTACACCTTC
.	TRBJ2-1	.	TRBV18	CASSPVSDNEQFF	TGTGCCAGCTCACCGGTCTCCGACAATGAGCAGTTCTTC